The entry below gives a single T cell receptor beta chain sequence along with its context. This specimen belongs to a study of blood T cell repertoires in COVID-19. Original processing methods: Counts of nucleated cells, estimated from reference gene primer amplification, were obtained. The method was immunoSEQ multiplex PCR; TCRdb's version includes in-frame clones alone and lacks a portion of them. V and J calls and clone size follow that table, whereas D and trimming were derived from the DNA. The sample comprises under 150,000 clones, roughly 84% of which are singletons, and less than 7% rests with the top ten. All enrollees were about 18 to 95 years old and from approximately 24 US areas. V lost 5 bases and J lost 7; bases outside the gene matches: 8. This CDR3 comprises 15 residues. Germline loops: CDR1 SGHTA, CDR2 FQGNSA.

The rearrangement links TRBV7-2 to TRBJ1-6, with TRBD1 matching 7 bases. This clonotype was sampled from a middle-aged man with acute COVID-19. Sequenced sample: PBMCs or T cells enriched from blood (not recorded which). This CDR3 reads CASSPPGTANSPLHF. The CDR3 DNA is TGTGCCAGCAGCCCCCCGGGGACAGCCAATTCACCCCTCCACTTT.